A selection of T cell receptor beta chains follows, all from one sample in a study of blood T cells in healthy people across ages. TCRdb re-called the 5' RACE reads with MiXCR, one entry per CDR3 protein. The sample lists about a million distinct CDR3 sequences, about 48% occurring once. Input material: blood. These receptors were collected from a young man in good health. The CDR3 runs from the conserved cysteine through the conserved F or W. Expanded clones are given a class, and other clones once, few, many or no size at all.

CSVPGTGGSGNIQYF	TRBV29-1	TRBJ2-4	.
CASSLTVPRYNEQFF	TRBV7-2	TRBJ2-1	.
CASSSGTRSSYNEQFF	TRBV5-1	TRBJ2-1	few
CSAREAAQETQYF	TRBV20-1	TRBJ2-5	few
CASSPRTGWINNEQFF	TRBV7-2	TRBJ2-1	.
CASSPLDSTDTQYF	TRBV9	TRBJ2-3	.
CASSYGRGLGSPLHF	TRBV12-3/TRBV12-4	TRBJ1-6	.
CASSTYASGGNSPLHF	TRBV11-3	TRBJ1-6	.
CASSIGQGSTYEQYF	TRBV7-2	TRBJ2-7	few
CASSSPNRIEQYF	TRBV6-2/TRBV6-3	.	.
CASRITGVKTQYF	TRBV12-3/TRBV12-4	TRBJ2-5	.
CSARDSATEAFF	TRBV20-1	TRBJ1-1	many
CASSPTRDRGLAYEQYF	TRBV7-8	TRBJ2-7	few
CASSPSPTSGGNEQFF	TRBV7-9	TRBJ2-1	.
CASSLGPQGPNIQYF	TRBV12-3/TRBV12-4	TRBJ2-4	few
CASSSRTGPSSYEQYF	TRBV28	TRBJ2-7	.
CASSLVGGVNYGYTF	TRBV7-2	TRBJ1-2	few
CASSLGGGVPYEQYF	TRBV7-2	TRBJ2-7	.
CASSLDRFDYGYTF	TRBV7-8	TRBJ1-2	few
CASSQDWSGSTDTQYF	TRBV4-3	TRBJ2-3	few
CASSLDGGGVPYEQYF	TRBV7-2	TRBJ2-7	.
CARSRTSGGLGETQYF	TRBV7-8	TRBJ2-5	once
CATQDGQGWGEQYF	TRBV10-3	TRBJ2-4	.
CASSPEREQYF	TRBV18	TRBJ2-3	few
CASSRAPGLASDEQYF	TRBV4-1	TRBJ2-4	.
CASSLAAANSYEQYF	TRBV7-2	TRBJ2-7	.
CATSRDPTSGGDTQYF	TRBV15	TRBJ2-3	.
CASSTRGGGRETQYF	TRBV7-2	TRBJ2-5	few
CASSQDIGADTQYF	TRBV4-3	TRBJ2-3	once
CASSYSGGRRNTEAFF	TRBV6-5	TRBJ1-1	.
CASSQEAGTYNEQYF	TRBV4-1	TRBJ2-5	.
CSVVGGTSATSGTQYF	TRBV29-1	TRBJ2-5	.
CASSQVLAGGAGELFF	TRBV3-1	TRBJ2-2	.
CASKTGTYEQYF	TRBV27	TRBJ2-7	.
CASSLEGYTGELFF	TRBV5-4	TRBJ2-2	few
CASSPRYQETQYF	TRBV5-6	TRBJ2-5	.
CASSPSGLAGGQRHEQYF	TRBV9	TRBJ2-7	few
CATSRDRSSEKLFF	TRBV15	TRBJ1-4	.
CASSQLETGTTNEKLFF	TRBV7-9	TRBJ1-4	few
CSARDLGDRNTDTQYF	TRBV20-1	TRBJ2-3	.
CASSRLQGALGIDYGYTF	TRBV4-1	TRBJ1-2	.
CASSFGTTDGYTF	TRBV7-6	TRBJ1-2	few
CASSYSGASGVYEQYF	TRBV6-5	TRBJ2-7	.
CASSGAGRGNYEQYF	TRBV5-1	TRBJ2-7	.
CASSVVAGGPTDTQYF	TRBV9	TRBJ2-3	many
CASSVGFSPSTDTQYF	TRBV5-5	TRBJ2-3	.